A single sample gave rise to the 19 T cell receptor beta chains below, sequenced in a study of Ad26.COV2.S vaccination and SARS-CoV-2 variants. Repertoires were generated with immunoSEQ multiplex PCR, while TCRdb's copy carries only in-frame clones and drops some. Counted here are fewer than 500,000 clones, about 91% occurring once; the ten biggest clones make up about 2.5%. As to treatment: approximately 18 received Ad26.COV2.S at low or high dose, single or two shots; roughly five received placebo; per-sample allocation not given. Sampling was performed 63 days after the first vaccine or placebo injection. The starting material was peripheral blood, obtained in a trial of Ad26.COV2.S vaccine versus placebo. These receptors came from a person between 18 and 65 years old who received the Ad26.COV2.S COVID-19 vaccine or a placebo.

V usage is TRBV2 and J usage is TRBJ2-5; 8 nucleotides agree with TRBD2. CDR1 is SNHLY, CDR2 FYNNEI, per germline. V lost 6 bases to trimming and J lost 1 base; unmatched junction nucleotides: 1. This CDR3 has 13 amino acids. The CDR3 loop reads CASRRGAQETQYF. CDR3 nucleotides: TGTGCCAGCAGGCGGGGGGCCCAAGAGACCCAGTACTTC.

The chain couples TRBV6-5 to TRBJ1-3, with 7 bases fitting TRBD1. The CDR3 consists of 15 residues. The ends lost 6 bases at V and 0 bases at J; junction bases unmatched: 5. Germline CDR1 reads MNHEY; CDR2 reads SVGAGI. This chain's CDR3 is CASRRTGRSGNTIYF. CDR3 sequence (DNA): TGTGCCAGCAGAAGGACAGGACGCTCTGGAAACACCATATATTTT.

V usage is TRBV2 and J usage is TRBJ2-3, with D unclear. Looked up from germline, CDR1 is SNHLY and CDR2 is FYNNEI. Trimming took 9 bases from V and 6 from J, leaving 16 bases between them. This CDR3 has 13 residues. CDR3 in amino acids: CASTFDGGDTQYF. CDR3 DNA: TGTGCCAGTACATTTGATGGCGGCGATACGCAGTATTTT. Filled out from reference TRBV2 and TRBJ2-3, the complete variable domain reads EPEVTQTPSHQVTQMGQEVILRCVPISNHLYFYWYRQILGQKVEFLVSFYNNEISEKSEIFDDQFSVERPDGSNFTLKIRSTKLEDSAMYFCASTFDGGDTQYFGPGTRLTVL.

The gene calls are TRBV2 and TRBJ2-3; D is ambiguous. From germline, CDR1 is SNHLY and CDR2 FYNNEI. The V end was cut by 8 bases, the J end by 0 bases, with 6 bases between. This CDR3 is built from 12 residues. The chain's CDR3 is CASSWSTDTQYF. CDR3 nucleotide sequence: TGTGCCAGCTCTTGGAGCACAGATACGCAGTATTTT.

The V and J genes are TRBV7-2 and TRBJ2-7; 10 nucleotides align to TRBD2. The CDR3 runs to 14 residues. The V segment lost 1 base and the J segment 3 bases; nucleotides outside the gene matches: 0. Germline assignment: CDR1 SGHTA and CDR2 FQGNSA. The CDR3 DNA reads as TGTGCCAGCAGCTTAGAGCGGGGGGGCTACGAGCAGTACTTC. Its translation is CASSLERGGYEQYF. Full variable domain (missing parts from reference TRBV7-2 and TRBJ2-7): GAGVSQSPSNKVTEKGKDVELRCDPISGHTALYWYRQSLGQGLEFLIYFQGNSAPDKSGLPSDRFSAERTGGSVSTLTIQRTQQEDSAVYLCASSLERGGYEQYFGPGTRLTVT.

This chain uses TRBV28 with TRBJ1-6; D gene uncertain. CDR3 size: 15 residues. Trimming took 3 bases from V and 9 from J, leaving 15 bases between them. Germline V gives CDR1 MDHEN, CDR2 SYDVKM. The CDR3 region is CASSLVARATSPLHF. CDR3 DNA sequence: TGTGCCAGCAGTTTGGTTGCGAGGGCTACTTCACCCCTCCACTTT.

This clone was picked up one time. The chain couples TRBV7-9 to TRBJ1-2; 8 bases agree with TRBD1. The CDR3 totals 14 residues. The V segment lost 5 bases and the J segment 6 bases; nucleotides outside the gene matches: 8. Germline V gene lookup returns CDR1 SEHNR and CDR2 FQNEAQ (reference sequence). The CDR3 sequence is CASSLWTGYDGYTF. CDR3 nucleotides: TGTGCCAGCAGCCTTTGGACAGGGTATGATGGCTACACCTTC.

The rearrangement uses TRBV18 and TRBJ2-5; 10 bases match TRBD1. J lost 1 base, V lost 3 bases, and 2 bases had no gene match. The germline CDR1 and CDR2 sequences are KGHSH and LQKENI. The CDR3 extends over 15 amino acids. The DNA of the CDR3 is TGTGCCAGCTCACCGGGACAGGGGCCCCAAGAGACCCAGTACTTC. Amino acids: CASSPGQGPQETQYF.

The rearrangement joins TRBV9 to TRBJ1-2; the D is unclear. From germline, CDR1 is SGDLS and CDR2 YYNGEE. Deletions cut 3 bases from V and 1 base from J, with 19 bases between. The CDR3 sequence is 17 residues long. CDR3 region: CASSGGPLGGINYGYTF. As DNA, the CDR3 is TGTGCCAGCAGCGGCGGCCCCCTGGGCGGTATTAACTATGGCTACACCTTC.

The chain carries TRBV6-5 and TRBJ1-3, with D tentatively TRBD1 (5 bases). The V end lost 6 bases, the J end lost 11 bases, and 17 bases lay between the germline ends. This CDR3 region has 13 residues. Germline values: CDR1 MNHEY, CDR2 SVGAGI. For the CDR3, the DNA is TGTGCCAGCAGCCCCATCTTTCGGGGGTCCATATATTTT. This translates into CASSPIFRGSIYF.

The chain carries TRBV11-3 and TRBJ1-1; D unresolved. V lost 3 bases, J lost 1 base, and 6 bases lay in between. Germline V gene data show CDR1 as SGHNT and CDR2 as YENEEA. The CDR3 is made up of 13 amino acids. CDR3 nucleotides: TGTGCCAGCAGCTTTCCTGGGAACACTGAAGCTTTCTTT. Its protein is CASSFPGNTEAFF.

The rearrangement links TRBV4-2 to TRBJ2-7; TRBD1 might be the D (6 bases). Trimming pared 1 base from V and 4 bases from J, leaving 14 bases between. This CDR3 has 15 amino acids. Germline V gene data show CDR1 as LGHNA and CDR2 as YNFKEQ. Here the CDR3 reads CASSQGAGVGYEQYV. The CDR3 DNA follows: TGTGCCAGCAGCCAAGGGGCAGGGGTTGGGTACGAGCAGTACGTC.

The table lists this clone with a few counts. V is TRBV7-2 and J is TRBJ1-5, with D possibly TRBD1 on 6 matching bases. Germline-derived CDR1 and CDR2 are SGHTA and FQGNSA. The CDR3 runs 15 residues. The ends were cut back, 1 base at V and 7 bases at J, with 14 bases in the middle. The CDR3 loop reads CASSLVGQGFQPQHF. In DNA form, the CDR3 reads TGTGCCAGCAGCTTAGTGGGGCAGGGGTTCCAGCCCCAGCATTTT.

The rearrangement uses TRBV27 and TRBJ1-5, with D tentatively TRBD1 (5 bases). There are 14 residues in the CDR3. In germline, CDR1 is MNHEY, CDR2 SMNVEV (reference sequence). V was shortened by 5 bases and J by 3 bases, with 11 bases between the two germline ends. CDR3 residues: CASSRGANNQPQHF. CDR3 bases: TGTGCCAGCAGTCGTGGGGCCAACAATCAGCCCCAGCATTTT.

Written as DNA, the CDR3 is TGTGCCAGCAGTCCGCGGATGGGCGGGAGGACAGATACGCAGTATTTT. The encoded protein is CASSPRMGGRTDTQYF. The rearrangement joins TRBV27 to TRBJ2-3; the match to TRBD2 covers 8 bases. The germline V gene has CDR1 MNHEY and CDR2 SMNVEV (reference sequence). Germline trimming cut 5 bases from V and 3 bases from J; bases unmatched to any gene: 10. The CDR3 is 16 residues long.

This chain connects TRBV7-8 to TRBJ1-5; D ambiguous. Per germline, CDR1 SGHVS and CDR2 FQNEAQ. Trimming took off 1 base at V and 9 bases at J, with 16 bases between the two ends. The CDR3 loop spans 15 amino acids. DNA for the CDR3: TGTGCCAGCAGCTTAGTTCCCCGGCTGAATGGGCCCCAGCATTTT. Translating gives CASSLVPRLNGPQHF.

The V and J genes are TRBV9 and TRBJ2-2; 12 positions match TRBD2. Per the germline V gene, CDR1 is SGDLS and CDR2 is YYNGEE. This CDR3 is 16 amino acids long. Losses at the gene ends were 4 bases for V and 8 bases for J; bases not matched to a gene: 9. DNA of the CDR3: TGTGCCAGCAGCTACGGACTAGCGGGACCTCGGGGGGAGCTGTTTTTT. It is translated as CASSYGLAGPRGELFF.

The chain combines TRBV27 with TRBJ1-5; D uncertain. The germline V gene encodes CDR1 MNHEY and CDR2 SMNVEV (reference sequence). The CDR3 has 16 amino acids. Trimming took 4 bases from V and 3 from J, leaving 16 bases between them. CDR3 sequence reads: CASSSRGGRYNQPQHF. The CDR3 DNA follows: TGTGCCAGCAGTTCCCGTGGAGGGAGGTACAATCAGCCCCAGCATTTT.

The chain links TRBV27 to TRBJ1-2; D is undetermined. Per germline, CDR1 MNHEY and CDR2 SMNVEV (reference sequence). The CDR3 consists of 15 residues. The V gene lost 4 bases and the J gene lost 5 bases, with 17 bases spanning the gap. CDR3 sequence reads: CASSSLNSWGYGYTF. CDR3 nucleotide sequence: TGTGCCAGCAGTTCCCTAAACTCTTGGGGTTATGGCTACACCTTC.